This T cell receptor (beta chain) was captured by sequencing in a study of blood T cell repertoires in COVID-19. Study background: Specimens from acute and convalescent COVID-19 originated in the United States, Italy and Spain. From T cells, B-cell-depleted T cells, or PBMCs came the material, which was cDNA or gDNA.

This clone was detected a few times. This CDR3 is built from 16 residues. CDR1 and CDR2 (germline): SGHTA, FQGNSA. V was pared by 5 bases and J by 12 bases, with 18 bases of the junction left unmatched. Assay: immunoSEQ multiplex PCR; the TCRdb copy retains only in-frame clones and omits some. The data show 310,000 or so clones, roughly 87% seen once. The sequence was collected from a man aged 25 to 40 with COVID-19, enrolled during active disease. The chain is built from TRBV7-2 and TRBJ2-1; 8 positions agree with TRBD2. Sequencing was done on a sample of peripheral blood. CDR3 loop: CASSLRHDSGITGQFF. The CDR3 DNA is TGTGCCAGCAGCCTAAGACATGATAGCGGGATAACAGGGCAGTTCTTC.